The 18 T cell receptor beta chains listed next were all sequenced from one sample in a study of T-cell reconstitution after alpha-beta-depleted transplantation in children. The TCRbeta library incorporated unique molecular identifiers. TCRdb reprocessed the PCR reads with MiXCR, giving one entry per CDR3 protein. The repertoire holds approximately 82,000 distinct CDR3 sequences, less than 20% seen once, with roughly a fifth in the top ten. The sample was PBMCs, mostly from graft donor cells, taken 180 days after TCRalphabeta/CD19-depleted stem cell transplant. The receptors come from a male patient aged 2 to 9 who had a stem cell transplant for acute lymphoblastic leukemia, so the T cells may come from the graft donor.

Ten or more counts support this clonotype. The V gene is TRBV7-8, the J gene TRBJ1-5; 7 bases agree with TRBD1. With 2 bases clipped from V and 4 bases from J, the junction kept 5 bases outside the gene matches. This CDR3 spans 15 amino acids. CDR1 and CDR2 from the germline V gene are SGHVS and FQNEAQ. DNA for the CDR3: TGTGCCAGCAGCTTAAACAGGGGCCGTAATCAGCCCCAGCATTTT. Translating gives CASSLNRGRNQPQHF.

The CDR3 nucleotides read TGTGCCAGCAAGAACAGCCAGACCTACGAGCAGTACTTC. Translating it yields CASKNSQTYEQYF. The chain links TRBV3-1 to TRBJ2-7, with D hard to call. The germline V gene has CDR1 LGHDT and CDR2 YNNKEL (reference sequence). The ends were cut back, 7 bases at V and 2 bases at J, with 12 bases in the middle. The CDR3 sequence is 13 residues long.

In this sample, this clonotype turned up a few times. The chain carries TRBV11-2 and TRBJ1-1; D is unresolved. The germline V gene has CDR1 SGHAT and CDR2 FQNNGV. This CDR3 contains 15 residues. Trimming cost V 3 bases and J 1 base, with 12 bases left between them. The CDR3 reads CASSFLGTGNTEAFF. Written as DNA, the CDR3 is TGTGCCAGCAGCTTCCTGGGAACGGGGAACACTGAAGCTTTCTTT. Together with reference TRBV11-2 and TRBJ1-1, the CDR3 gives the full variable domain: EAGVAQSPRYKIIEKRQSVAFWCNPISGHATLYWYQQILGQGPKLLIQFQNNGVVDDSQLPKDRFSAERLKGVDSTLKIQPAKLEDSAVYLCASSFLGTGNTEAFFGQGTRLTVV.

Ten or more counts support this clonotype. The CDR3: CASSFGGRYEQFF. The DNA for the CDR3 is TGCGCCAGCAGCTTCGGGGGCCGTTATGAGCAGTTCTTC. The V and J genes are TRBV5-1 and TRBJ2-1, with D possibly being TRBD1 or TRBD2 (6 bases each). Germline V lookup: CDR1 SGHRS, CDR2 YFSETQ. V was pared by 2 bases and J by 8 bases, with 11 bases between. This CDR3 comprises 13 residues.

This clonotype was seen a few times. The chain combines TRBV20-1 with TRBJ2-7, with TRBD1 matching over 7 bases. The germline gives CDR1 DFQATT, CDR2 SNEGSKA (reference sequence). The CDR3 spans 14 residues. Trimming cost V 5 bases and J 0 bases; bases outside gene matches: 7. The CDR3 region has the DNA TGCAGTGCTGCGACAGGGCCTGTCTCCTACGAGCAGTACTTC. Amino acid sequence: CSAATGPVSYEQYF.

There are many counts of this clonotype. The CDR3 coding sequence is TGCGCCAGCAGCTTCTGGCCGGGTGGCAATCAGCCCCAGCATTTT. The encoded protein is CASSFWPGGNQPQHF. V gene TRBV5-1 combines with J gene TRBJ1-5; no firm D call. CDR3 length equals 15 residues. Germline CDR1 SGHRS, CDR2 YFSETQ. V was trimmed by 2 bases and J by 2 bases, leaving 11 bases between them.

The CDR3 DNA is TGTGCCATCACAGGACAGGGGGACACTGAAGCTTTCTTT. Translated, it gives CAITGQGDTEAFF. The rearrangement uses TRBV10-3 and TRBJ1-1; 10 bases line up with TRBD1. CDR1 is ENHRY, CDR2 SYGVKD, per germline. V lost 7 bases, J lost 3 bases, and 2 bases stayed unmatched. The CDR3 length is 13 residues.

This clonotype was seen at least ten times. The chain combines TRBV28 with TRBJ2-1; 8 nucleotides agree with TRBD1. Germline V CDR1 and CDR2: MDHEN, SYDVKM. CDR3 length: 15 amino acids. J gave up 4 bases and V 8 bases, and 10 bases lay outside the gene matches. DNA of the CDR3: TGTGCCAGCGAGACAGGGGTTGGGAGATACAATGAGCAGTTCTTC. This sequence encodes CASETGVGRYNEQFF.

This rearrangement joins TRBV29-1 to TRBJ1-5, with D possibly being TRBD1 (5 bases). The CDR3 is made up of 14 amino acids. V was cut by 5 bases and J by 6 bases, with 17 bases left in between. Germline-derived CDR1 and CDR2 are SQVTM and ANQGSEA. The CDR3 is CSVTQGGYGQPQHF. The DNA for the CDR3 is TGCAGCGTTACTCAGGGAGGTTACGGTCAGCCCCAGCATTTT.

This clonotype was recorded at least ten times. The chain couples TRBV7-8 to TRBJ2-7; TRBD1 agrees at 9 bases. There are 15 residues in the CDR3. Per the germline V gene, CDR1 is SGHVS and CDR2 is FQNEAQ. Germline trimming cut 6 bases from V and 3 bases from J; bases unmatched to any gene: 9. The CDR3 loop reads CASRLGEDRGYEQYF. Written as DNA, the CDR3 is TGTGCCAGCAGACTAGGGGAGGACAGGGGCTACGAGCAGTACTTC.

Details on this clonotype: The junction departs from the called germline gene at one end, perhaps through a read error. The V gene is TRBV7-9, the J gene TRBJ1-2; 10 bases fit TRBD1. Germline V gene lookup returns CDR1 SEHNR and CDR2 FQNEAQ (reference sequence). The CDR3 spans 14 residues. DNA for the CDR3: TGTGCCAGCAGCCGGACAGGGGGGAACTATGACTACACCTTC. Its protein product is CASSRTGGNYDYTF.

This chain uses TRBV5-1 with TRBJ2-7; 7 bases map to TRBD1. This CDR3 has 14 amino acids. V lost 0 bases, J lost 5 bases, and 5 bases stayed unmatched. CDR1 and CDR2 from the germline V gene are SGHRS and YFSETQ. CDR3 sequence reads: CASSLDRGKNEQYF. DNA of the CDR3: TGCGCCAGCAGCTTGGACAGGGGTAAGAACGAGCAGTACTTC.

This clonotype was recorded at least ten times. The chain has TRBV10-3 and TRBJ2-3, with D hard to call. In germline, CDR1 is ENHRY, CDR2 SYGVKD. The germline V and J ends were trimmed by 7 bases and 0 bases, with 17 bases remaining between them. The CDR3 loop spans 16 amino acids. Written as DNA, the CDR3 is TGTGCCATCAACAATCTAGGGCCCGGTAGCACAGATACGCAGTATTTT. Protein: CAINNLGPGSTDTQYF.

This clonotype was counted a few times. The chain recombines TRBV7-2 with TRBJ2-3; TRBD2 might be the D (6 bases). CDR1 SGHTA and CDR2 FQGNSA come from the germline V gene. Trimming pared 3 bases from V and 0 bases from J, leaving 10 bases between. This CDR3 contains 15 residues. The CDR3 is CASSLGGTSTDTQYF. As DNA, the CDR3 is TGTGCCAGCAGCTTGGGGGGAACTAGCACAGATACGCAGTATTTT. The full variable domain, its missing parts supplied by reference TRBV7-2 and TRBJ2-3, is GAGVSQSPSNKVTEKGKDVELRCDPISGHTALYWYRQSLGQGLEFLIYFQGNSAPDKSGLPSDRFSAERTGGSVSTLTIQRTQQEDSAVYLCASSLGGTSTDTQYFGPGTRLTVL.

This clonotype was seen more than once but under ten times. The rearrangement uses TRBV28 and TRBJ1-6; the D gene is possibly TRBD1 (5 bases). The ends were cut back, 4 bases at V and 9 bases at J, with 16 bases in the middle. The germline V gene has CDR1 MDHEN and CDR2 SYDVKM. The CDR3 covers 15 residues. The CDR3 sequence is CASSSRTGGVSPLHF. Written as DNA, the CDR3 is TGTGCCAGCAGTTCACGGACGGGGGGGGTTTCACCCCTCCACTTT. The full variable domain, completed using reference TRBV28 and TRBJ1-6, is DVKVTQSSRYLVKRTGEKVFLECVQDMDHENMFWYRQDPGLGLRLIYFSYDVKMKEKGDIPEGYSVSREKKERFSLILESASTNQTSMYLCASSSRTGGVSPLHFGNGTRLTVT.

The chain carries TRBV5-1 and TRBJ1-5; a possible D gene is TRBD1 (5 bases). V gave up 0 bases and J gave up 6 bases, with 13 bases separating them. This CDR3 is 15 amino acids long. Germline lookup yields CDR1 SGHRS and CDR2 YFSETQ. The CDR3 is CASSLDRGTGQPQHF. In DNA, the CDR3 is TGCGCCAGCAGCTTGGACCGGGGCACAGGTCAGCCCCAGCATTTT.

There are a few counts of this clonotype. The CDR3 bases are TGTGCCAGCAGCGTACCCGGGACTAGCGGTTACAATGAGCAGTTCTTC. Its translation is CASSVPGTSGYNEQFF. V and J are TRBV7-9 and TRBJ2-1; 11 positions agree with TRBD2. V dropped 5 bases and J dropped 4; count of bases not matched to a gene: 7. The CDR3 sequence is 16 residues long. Germline values: CDR1 SEHNR, CDR2 FQNEAQ (reference sequence).

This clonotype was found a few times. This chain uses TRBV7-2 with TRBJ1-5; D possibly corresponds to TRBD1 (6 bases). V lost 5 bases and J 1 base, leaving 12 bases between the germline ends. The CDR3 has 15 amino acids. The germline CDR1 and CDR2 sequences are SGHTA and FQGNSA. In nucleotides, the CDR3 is TGTGCCAGCAGCGTAGGGAGGGGGAGCAATCAGCCCCAGCATTTT. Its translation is CASSVGRGSNQPQHF. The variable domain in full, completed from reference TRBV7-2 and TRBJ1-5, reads GAGVSQSPSNKVTEKGKDVELRCDPISGHTALYWYRQSLGQGLEFLIYFQGNSAPDKSGLPSDRFSAERTGGSVSTLTIQRTQQEDSAVYLCASSVGRGSNQPQHFGDGTRLSIL.